This TCR beta chain was observed in a study of tumor-infiltrating lymphocytes in primary liver carcinoma. Researchers drew blood RNA from unsorted whole blood and extracted germline DNA as well. This CDR3 has 14 residues. Germline V lookup: CDR1 GTSNPN, CDR2 SVGIG (reference sequence). The V and J ends lost 1 base and 2 bases respectively, with 9 bases between them. Reverse transcription of approximately 500 ng total RNA with a constant-region primer produced TCR beta cDNA. Three nested multiplex PCR rounds, a slightly modified ARM-PCR, produced the libraries for TCR beta. Both of the initial two PCR rounds ran for about 11 cycles and employed TRBV1-TRBV30 forward primers alongside a C-beta reverse primer. TCRdb called the multiplex PCR reads again in MiXCR, with one record for every CDR3 protein. The sample holds 300,000 to 350,000 distinct CDR3 sequences; less than 70% are singletons and the top ten take under 8.5%.

The chain has TRBV30 and TRBJ1-5; D possibly corresponds to TRBD1 (5 bases). The clonotype was recovered from a man aged 40-49 years with primary liver carcinoma and hepatitis B virus infection. The source material was peripheral blood. The CDR3 bases are TGTGCCTGGAGTGCGGTCAGGGGCAATCAGCCCCAGCATTTT. Protein sequence: CAWSAVRGNQPQHF.